This T cell receptor beta chain is from a study of monozygotic twins with inflammatory bowel disease. Worth noting for this clonotype: What it recognizes is unknown.

CDR3 length: 13 residues. Germline CDR1 reads DFQATT; CDR2 reads SNEGSKA (reference sequence). Study observations and caveats: Telling different T cell subtypes apart from each other was not possible.

TCRdb reprocessed the 5' RACE reads, keeping one entry per CDR3 protein, no DNA. The sample spans under 350,000 distinct CDR3 sequences; the ten largest clones claim approximately 5.9%. This TCR came from a human donor with ulcerative colitis or Crohn's disease, or a healthy co-twin of an affected twin (not recorded which). Sequencing input: blood. The J gene is TRBJ1-2, the V gene TRBV20-1; lacking DNA, the TRBD1 call made by TCRdb goes unchecked. CDR3 amino acids: CSANRQGVSGYTF.